One sample yielded the 13 T cell receptor beta chains listed below, sequenced in a study of blood T cell repertoires in COVID-19. TCRdb's table, derived via immunoSEQ multiplex PCR, lists solely in-frame clones and lacks some. This table has approximately 99,000 clones, 79% appearing once. The specimen was peripheral blood. These receptors were collected from a woman older than 75 with active or convalescent COVID-19.

The V gene is TRBV19, the J gene TRBJ2-3; 10 bases are a match to TRBD2. J was trimmed by 4 bases and V by 2 bases; bases with no gene match: 9. Germline CDR1 and CDR2: LNHDA and SQIVND (reference sequence). The CDR3 has 17 amino acids. CDR3 sequence reads: CASSIRSGRVDADTQYF. The CDR3 bases are TGTGCCAGTAGTATACGAAGCGGGAGGGTCGACGCAGATACGCAGTATTTT.

The gene calls are TRBV19 and TRBJ2-1, with 11 bases aligning to TRBD2. The germline V gene has CDR1 LNHDA and CDR2 SQIVND (reference sequence). The CDR3 is 16 residues long. The ends lost 7 bases at V and 1 base at J; junction bases unmatched: 6. The CDR3 region is CASTWTSGPSYNEQFF. The CDR3 DNA follows: TGTGCCAGTACCTGGACTAGCGGGCCTTCCTACAATGAGCAGTTCTTC.

CDR3: CASSYGDSYNEQFF. The CDR3 nucleotides read TGTGCCAGCAGTTACGGGGACAGCTACAATGAGCAGTTCTTC. The V and J genes are TRBV6-5 and TRBJ2-1; the match to TRBD1 covers 7 bases. This CDR3 comprises 14 residues. CDR1 and CDR2 (germline): MNHEY, SVGAGI. V lost 2 bases, J lost 3 bases, and 1 base stayed unmatched.

The chain recombines TRBV6-5 with TRBJ2-7; TRBD2 agrees at 7 bases. This CDR3 comprises 16 residues. Germline lookup yields CDR1 MNHEY and CDR2 SVGAGI. V shed 6 bases, J shed 6 bases, and the junction held 17 bases outside the gene matches. In DNA form, the CDR3 reads TGTGCCAGCAGCTACGCCTTGGGGGAGGGCCGGTTCGAGCAGTACTTC. Its protein product is CASSYALGEGRFEQYF.

The gene calls are TRBV5-1 and TRBJ1-6; no clear D gene. The CDR3 contains 15 residues. Per the germline V gene, CDR1 is SGHRS and CDR2 is YFSETQ. Trimming pared 4 bases from V and 0 bases from J, leaving 8 bases between. The CDR3 DNA sequence: TGCGCCAGCAGCCCCGGGGACTCCTATAATTCACCCCTCCACTTT. This gives the protein CASSPGDSYNSPLHF.

V gene TRBV28 combines with J gene TRBJ1-5; the D gene is possibly TRBD1 (6 bases). Trimming stripped 0 bases from V and 7 bases from J, with 37 bases between. The germline V gene encodes CDR1 MDHEN and CDR2 SYDVKM. This CDR3 comprises 23 residues. The CDR3 coding sequence is TGTGCCAGCAGTTTATGCCCGTCGGGCTCCTGGGTACTTGGGGGGGCGGTGGTGCAGCCCCAGCATTTT. Encoded protein: CASSLCPSGSWVLGGAVVQPQHF.

The chain recombines TRBV2 with TRBJ1-5, with D maybe TRBD1 (6 bases). The germline V gene has CDR1 SNHLY and CDR2 FYNNEI. The CDR3 sequence is 14 residues long. Trimming took off 6 bases at V and 6 bases at J, with 15 bases between the two ends. The CDR3 region has the DNA TGTGCCAGCAGGCAAGAACAGGGCGTTCAGCCCCAGCATTTT. Its protein is CASRQEQGVQPQHF.

The rearrangement links TRBV19 to TRBJ2-7; 8 bases match TRBD1. The CDR3 runs to 16 residues. The J segment lost 0 bases and the V segment lost 7 bases, leaving 11 bases of the junction unmatched. In germline, CDR1 is LNHDA, CDR2 SQIVND (reference sequence). The CDR3 DNA is TGTGCCAGTAAACAGACCGGACAGGGCCGCTCCTACGAGCAGTACTTC. Its protein is CASKQTGQGRSYEQYF.

This chain joins TRBV5-6 and TRBJ1-3; 8 positions agree with TRBD1. CDR3 length: 13 amino acids. Germline loops: CDR1 SGHDT, CDR2 YYEEEE. The junction had 5 bases not matched to a gene; V was cut back by 7 bases and J by 5 bases. CDR3 nucleotides: TGTGCCAGCCACGGGACAGGAAGAAACACCATATATTTT. It is translated as CASHGTGRNTIYF. Full variable domain (rest looked up from reference TRBV5-6 and TRBJ1-3): DAGVTQSPTHLIKTRGQQVTLRCSPKSGHDTVSWYQQALGQGPQFIFQYYEEEERQRGNFPDRFSGHQFPNYSSELNVNALLLGDSALYLCASHGTGRNTIYFGEGSWLTVV.

Only a few counts were recorded for this clone. The chain couples TRBV27 to TRBJ2-3; 9 nucleotides line up with TRBD2. The CDR3 is made up of 13 amino acids. Trimming removed 8 bases from V and 5 bases from J; junction bases left unmatched: 5. Looked up from germline, CDR1 is MNHEY and CDR2 is SMNVEV (reference sequence). DNA of the CDR3: TGTGCCAGCCGGGCTAGCGGGATAGATACGCAGTATTTT. As protein: CASRASGIDTQYF.

This chain connects TRBV27 to TRBJ2-7; no firm D call. The CDR3 is 12 amino acids. The germline V and J ends were trimmed by 3 bases and 2 bases, with 5 bases remaining between them. Germline-derived CDR1 and CDR2 are MNHEY and SMNVEV (reference sequence). The CDR3 DNA is TGTGCCAGCAGTTTCCCTACCTACGAGCAGTACTTC. Translated, it gives CASSFPTYEQYF.

The rearrangement links TRBV7-6 to TRBJ2-1; TRBD2 matches at 9 bases. The J segment lost 0 bases and the V segment lost 4 bases, leaving 4 bases of the junction unmatched. Looked up from germline, CDR1 is SGHVS and CDR2 is FNYEAQ. CDR3 size: 16 residues. CDR3 sequence reads: CASSSSGGSSYNEQFF. CDR3 sequence (DNA): TGTGCCAGCAGCTCCAGCGGGGGGAGCTCCTACAATGAGCAGTTCTTC.

The rearrangement joins TRBV5-5 to TRBJ2-7; D is undetermined. V lost 0 bases and J 3 bases, leaving 10 bases between the germline ends. Germline values: CDR1 SGHKS, CDR2 YYEKEE (reference sequence). The CDR3 covers 14 residues. CDR3 in DNA: TGTGCCAGCAGCTTGGGTCTCGGGTTCTACGAGCAGTACTTC. This codes for CASSLGLGFYEQYF.